These T cell receptor beta chains were read from a single sample in a study of cytomegalovirus exposure and HLA in healthy donors. Sequencing was performed with immunoSEQ multiplex PCR; in TCRdb, only in-frame clones are kept and a portion is missing. The sample yields fewer than 300,000 clones, under 90% seen once. Sequencing input: PBMCs. The receptors stem from a girl aged 2-10 years in good health and CMV-seronegative. The CDR3 runs from the conserved cysteine through the conserved F or W. The D gene is left open where the match is weak. Some rows mark clone size as missing; the rest say once, few, many or name a class of expanded clone.

CDR3aa	CDR3nt	d_gene	j_gene	v_gene	abundance
CASSLRTGGNSPLHF	TGTGCCAGCAGCTTAAGGACAGGGGGTAATTCACCCCTCCACTTT	TRBD1	TRBJ1-6	TRBV7-8	.
CSVEGPLKGETQYF	TGCAGCGTTGAGGGGCCCCTTAAGGGAGAGACCCAGTACTTC	.	TRBJ2-5	TRBV29-1	.
CASSLAGDRGFSYTF	TGTGCCAGCAGCTTAGCGGGGGACAGGGGGTTCTCCTACACCTTC	TRBD1	TRBJ1-2	TRBV7-2	.
CASSIRRDSNTEAFF	TGTGCCAGTAGTATTCGGCGGGATTCGAACACTGAAGCTTTCTTT	.	TRBJ1-1	TRBV19	.
CASSYGWPVYGYTF	TGTGCCAGCAGTTACGGCTGGCCCGTCTATGGCTACACCTTC	.	TRBJ1-2	TRBV6-5	few
CASRNNDQPQHF	TGTGCCAGCAGGAACAACGATCAGCCCCAGCATTTT	.	TRBJ1-5	TRBV2	.
CASSWGSLNTGELFF	TGCGCCAGCAGCTGGGGCAGCCTGAACACCGGGGAGCTGTTTTTT	.	TRBJ2-2	TRBV5-1	.
CASSQDAGGGRSYTF	TGTGCCAGCAGCCAAGATGCAGGGGGCGGAAGGAGCTACACCTTC	TRBD1	TRBJ1-2	TRBV14	once
CASSTRDRSRQPQHF	TGTGCCAGCAGCACCCGGGACAGAAGTAGACAGCCCCAGCATTTT	TRBD1	TRBJ1-5	TRBV11-3	.
CASSARYPQENRWGANYGYTF	TGTGCCAGCTCAGCGCGGTACCCTCAGGAGAATCGGTGGGGAGCTAACTATGGCTACACCTTC	.	TRBJ1-2	TRBV18	.
CASSVGGGGSYNEQFF	TGTGCCAGCAGCGTAGGAGGCGGCGGCTCCTACAATGAGCAGTTCTTC	.	TRBJ2-1	TRBV9	.
CASSIDPSGFYEQYF	TGTGCCAGTAGTATAGACCCTAGCGGTTTCTACGAGCAGTACTTC	TRBD2	TRBJ2-7	TRBV19	.
CASSLGHGGYTEAFF	TGTGCCAGCAGTTTGGGGCACGGGGGGTACACTGAAGCTTTCTTT	.	TRBJ1-1	TRBV27	few
CASSLGVLAGITDTQYF	TGTGCCAGCAGCTTAGGAGTGCTAGCGGGAATCACAGATACGCAGTATTTT	TRBD2	TRBJ2-3	TRBV11-2	.
CASRHHRGRFVLYTF	TGTGCCAGCAGACACCACAGGGGGCGATTTGTTCTCTACACCTTC	TRBD1	TRBJ1-2	TRBV9	once
CASGLREGPHEQYF	TGTGCTAGTGGTTTGCGGGAGGGCCCTCACGAGCAGTACTTC	TRBD2	TRBJ2-7	TRBV12-5	.
CASSPGKGRTSGNTIYF	TGTGCCAGCAGCCCCGGGAAGGGTAGGACCTCTGGAAACACCATATATTTT	.	TRBJ1-3	TRBV7-9	few
CASSLAYSNYGYTF	TGTGCCAGCAGCTTAGCGTACAGCAACTATGGCTACACCTTC	.	TRBJ1-2	TRBV7-8	.
CASSVRLAGRNEQFF	TGTGCCAGCAGCGTTCGACTAGCGGGGAGAAATGAGCAGTTCTTC	TRBD2	TRBJ2-1	TRBV9	.
CASSFTGQVPLSYNEQFF	TGTGCCAGCAGCTTTACCGGACAGGTTCCCCTCTCCTACAATGAGCAGTTCTTC	TRBD1	TRBJ2-1	TRBV7-2	.
CASSLAWDRVDYTF	TGTGCCAGCAGCTTAGCGTGGGACAGGGTGGACTACACCTTC	TRBD1	TRBJ1-2	TRBV7-9	.
CASSGTVSYYEQYF	TGTGCCAGCAGTGGGACAGTCTCTTACTACGAGCAGTACTTC	.	TRBJ2-7	TRBV2	.
CSADSRGYYGYTF	TGCAGCGCCGACTCACGGGGATACTATGGCTACACCTTC	.	TRBJ1-2	TRBV29-1	.
CASSLPKAGTLDANYGYTF	TGTGCCAGCAGCCTCCCGAAGGCGGGGACTCTCGATGCTAACTATGGCTACACCTTC	.	TRBJ1-2	TRBV7-6	.
CASSVSTAGVNTEAFF	TGTGCCAGCAGCGTCTCCACCGCGGGGGTGAACACTGAAGCTTTCTTT	.	TRBJ1-1	TRBV9	.
CASPSTLADHQFF	TGTGCCAGCCCCTCTACCCTAGCGGACCACCAGTTCTTC	TRBD2	TRBJ2-1	TRBV2	.